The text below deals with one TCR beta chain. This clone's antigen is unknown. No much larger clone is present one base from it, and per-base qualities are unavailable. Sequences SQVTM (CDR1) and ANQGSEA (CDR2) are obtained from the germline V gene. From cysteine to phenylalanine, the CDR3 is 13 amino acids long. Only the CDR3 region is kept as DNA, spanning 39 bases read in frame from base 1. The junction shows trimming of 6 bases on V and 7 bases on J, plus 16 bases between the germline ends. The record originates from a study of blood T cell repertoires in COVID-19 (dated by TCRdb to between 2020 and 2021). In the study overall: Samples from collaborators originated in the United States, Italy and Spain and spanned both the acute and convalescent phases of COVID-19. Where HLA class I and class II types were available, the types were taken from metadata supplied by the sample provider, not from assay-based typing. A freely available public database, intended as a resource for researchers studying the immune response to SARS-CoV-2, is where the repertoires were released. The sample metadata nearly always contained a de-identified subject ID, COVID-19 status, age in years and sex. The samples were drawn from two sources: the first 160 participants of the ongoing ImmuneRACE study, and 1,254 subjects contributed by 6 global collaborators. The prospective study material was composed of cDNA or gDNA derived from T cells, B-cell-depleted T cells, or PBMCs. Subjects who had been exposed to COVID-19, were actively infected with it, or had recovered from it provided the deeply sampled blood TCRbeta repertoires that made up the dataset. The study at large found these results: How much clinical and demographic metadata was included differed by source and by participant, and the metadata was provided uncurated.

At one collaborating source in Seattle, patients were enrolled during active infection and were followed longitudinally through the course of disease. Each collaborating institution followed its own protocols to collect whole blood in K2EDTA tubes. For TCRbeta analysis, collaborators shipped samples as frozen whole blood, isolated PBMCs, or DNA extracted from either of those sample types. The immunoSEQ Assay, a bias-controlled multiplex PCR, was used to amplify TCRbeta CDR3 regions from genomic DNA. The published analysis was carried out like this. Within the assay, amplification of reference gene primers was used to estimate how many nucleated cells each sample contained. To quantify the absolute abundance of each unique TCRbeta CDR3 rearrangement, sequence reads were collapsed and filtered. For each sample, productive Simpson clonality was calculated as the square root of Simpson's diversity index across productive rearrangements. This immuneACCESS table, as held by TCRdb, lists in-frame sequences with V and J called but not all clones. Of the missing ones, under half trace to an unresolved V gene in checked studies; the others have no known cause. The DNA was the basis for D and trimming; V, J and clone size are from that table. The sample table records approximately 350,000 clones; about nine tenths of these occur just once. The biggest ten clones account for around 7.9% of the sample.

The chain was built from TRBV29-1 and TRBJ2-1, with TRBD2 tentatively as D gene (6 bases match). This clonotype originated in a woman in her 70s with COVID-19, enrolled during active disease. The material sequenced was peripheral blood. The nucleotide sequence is TGCAGCGTCGCAATTGGGACTTTTAATGAGCAGTTCTTC. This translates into CSVAIGTFNEQFF.